The entry below gives a single TCR beta chain sequence along with its context. This clonotype occurred many times. The target of this receptor is not known. It has no much larger one-base neighbor in the sample; base qualities were not kept. The CDR1 and CDR2 encoded by the germline V gene (reference sequence) are DFQATT and SNEGSKA. Trimming costs V 5 bases and J 1 base, and their ends lie 8 bases apart. From its cysteine to its phenylalanine, the CDR3 spans 12 amino acids. The CDR3 DNA has 36 bases and is translated from base 1. TCR beta VDJ combination and CDR3 sequence profiling used genomic DNA as the template. An Illumina HiSeq 2000 was the platform used for TCR repertoire sequencing. Regarding the original processing steps: TRBV/TRBJ rearrangement plots, CDR3 size and DJ length profiles, and Simpson's diversity index were used to assess repertoires. The immunodominant clone was defined as the most abundant DNA sequence in deep sequencing data. CDR3 amino acid sequences were checked for sharing between subjects and were compared against published repertoires and the VDJdb database. The public reads were run again by TCRdb, first through fastp at Q25 and then through MiXCR, and only productive beta chains were kept. Entries are consolidated by CDR3 protein sequence, retaining the most common genes and DNA. The V and J calls were not made by the authors but by TCRdb's processing. The sample data list more than 150,000 distinct CDR3 sequences, and about half of these were observed just once. The top ten constitute 3.2% of the sample.

Expansion of CD8+CD57+ cells had been shown by flow cytometry in the patients chosen for sequencing. Severe acquired aplastic anemia was diagnosed in all patients according to International Study of Aplastic Anemia and Agranulocytosis and Camitta criteria. At the time blood was sampled, none of the patients had received any therapy. TCR repertoires of sorted CD4+ and CD8+ blood T cells from severe aplastic anemia patients and healthy subjects were deep-sequenced in the study. Patients were enrolled in the USA under clinicaltrials.gov protocols 00001620, 01623167, 00001397, 00071045, 00081523 and 00961064. Ficoll-Paque density gradient centrifugation was used to isolate peripheral blood mononuclear cells. Before DNA extraction, CD4+ and CD8+ T cells were sorted by FACS or by magnetic beads. This entry comes from a study of CD8+CD57+ T cells in acquired aplastic anemia (dated by TCRdb to the late 2010s). Context from the whole study: DNA extracted from sorted CD4+ and CD8+ cells had a mean of roughly 3.3 ug, with a range of roughly 0.17 to 30 ug. CD8+CD57+ expansion was defined as frequency above the mean frequency observed in healthy subjects. Findings and caveats that apply to the study as a whole: Twenty-nine CD8+ CDR3 sequences were found to be shared between patients and controls, but these sequences appeared to be highly expressed in patients and within the immunodominant clones of the patients. Patients and healthy controls showed no significant difference in CD8+ Simpson's diversity (P=0.060).

The V gene is TRBV20-1 and the J gene is TRBJ1-1, with no D gene named confidently. The TCR originated in a human donor with aplastic anemia. The source material was sorted CD4+, CD8+, or CD8+CD57+ T cells (not recorded which) from PBMCs. The DNA reads TGCAGTGCTGCGGGCAGGAACACTGAAGCTTTCTTT. This encodes CSAAGRNTEAFF.